Detailed here is one T cell receptor beta chain. This entry belongs to a study of cytomegalovirus exposure and HLA in healthy donors. PCR used 60 Vbeta primers and 13 Jbeta primers. Per the original data handling: Later analysis identified tens of millions of unique TCR beta chains, 9 million to 13 million shared. The protocol was immunoSEQ multiplex PCR, while the TCRdb copy is restricted to in-frame clones and leaves out a portion. V, J and clone size derive from that table, while D and trimming were established from the DNA sequence. This repertoire includes 130,000 to 150,000 clones. In germline, CDR1 is SGHRS, CDR2 YFSETQ. CDR3 length: 15 residues. The J segment lost 3 bases and the V segment lost 4 bases, leaving 10 bases of the junction unmatched.

The chain joins TRBV5-1 to TRBJ2-7, with 7 bases lining up with TRBD2. The sample comprised PBMCs. This TCR was sampled from a man aged 35-49 years in good health and CMV-seronegative. CDR3 DNA: TGCGCCAGCAGCGTCAACTGGGGGGGGAACTACGAGCAGTACTTC. It encodes CASSVNWGGNYEQYF. The whole variable domain, filled in from reference TRBV5-1 and TRBJ2-7, reads KAGVTQTPRYLIKTRGQQVTLSCSPISGHRSVSWYQQTPGQGLQFLFEYFSETQRNKGNFPGRFSGRQFSNSRSEMNVSTLELGDSALYLCASSVNWGGNYEQYFGPGTRLTVT.